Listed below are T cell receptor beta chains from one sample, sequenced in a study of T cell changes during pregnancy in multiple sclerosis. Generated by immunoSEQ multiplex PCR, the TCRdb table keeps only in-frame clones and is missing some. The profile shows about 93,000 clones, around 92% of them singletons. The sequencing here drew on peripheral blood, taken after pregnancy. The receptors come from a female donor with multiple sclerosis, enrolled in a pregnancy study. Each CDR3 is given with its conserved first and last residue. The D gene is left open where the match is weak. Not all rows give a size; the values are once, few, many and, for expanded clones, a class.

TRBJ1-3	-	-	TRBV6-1	CASSETQALPDKYF	TGTGCCAGCAGTGAAACCCAGGCACTTCCTGACAAATATTTT
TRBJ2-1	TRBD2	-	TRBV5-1	CASSALAGGPDNEQFF	TGCGCCAGCAGCGCCTTAGCGGGAGGGCCCGACAATGAGCAGTTCTTC
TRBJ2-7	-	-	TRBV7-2	CASSRAQREQYF	TGTGCCAGCAGCCGTGCCCAGCGGGAGCAGTACTTC
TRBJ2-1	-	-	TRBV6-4	CASSDAWAGQGNEQFF	TGTGCCAGCAGTGACGCCTGGGCAGGGCAGGGGAATGAGCAGTTCTTC
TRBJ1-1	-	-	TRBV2	CASSVFGRGPFMNTEAFF	TGTGCCAGCAGTGTTTTTGGTCGGGGTCCATTTATGAACACTGAAGCTTTCTTT
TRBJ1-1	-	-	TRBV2	CASSDRGSTEAFF	TGTGCCAGCAGTGACAGGGGTTCGACTGAAGCTTTCTTT
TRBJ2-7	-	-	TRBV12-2	CASRPLEPSGANSYEQYF	TGTGCAAGTCGCCCCCTCGAACCAAGCGGGGCCAACTCCTACGAGCAGTACTTC
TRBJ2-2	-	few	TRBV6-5	CASRPGVINTGELFF	TGTGCCAGCCGTCCGGGAGTAATTAACACCGGGGAGCTGTTTTTT
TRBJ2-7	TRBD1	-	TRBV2	CASNTGGLYEQYF	TGTGCCAGCAACACAGGGGGCTTATACGAGCAGTACTTC
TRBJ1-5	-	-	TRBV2	CASSDGTQNQPQHF	TGTGCCAGCAGTGATGGGACTCAAAATCAGCCCCAGCATTTT